One and the same sample provided the 30 T cell receptor beta chains below, sequenced in a study of vaccination and CD4 T cells after COVID-19. Documented treatment: approximately 9-day PBMC culture with coronavirus spike peptide pools or control peptides (ViraFEST assay). Antigens for these TCRs are unknown. Sequenced with the Oncomine TCR Beta short-read assay was DNA taken from cultured CD4+ T cells. TCRdb independently ran MiXCR on the PCR reads; one entry per CDR3 protein. This table has roughly 20,000 distinct CDR3 sequences, approximately 67% appearing once. This specimen was CD4+ T cells from blood, cultured in vitro, taken before SARS-CoV-2 vaccination. The source of these receptors is a human donor who received a COVID-19 vaccine.

V is TRBV19 and J is TRBJ2-1, with 7 nucleotides matching TRBD2. This CDR3 is 17 amino acids long. Unmatched junction bases numbered 9, after V lost 4 bases and J lost 0 bases. Germline V lookup: CDR1 LNHDA, CDR2 SQIVND (reference sequence). CDR3 nucleotides: TGTGCCAGTAGTACCCCCAAGAGACTAGCCTCCTACAATGAGCAGTTCTTC. It encodes CASSTPKRLASYNEQFF.

This clonotype was found a few times. The chain recombines TRBV24-1 with TRBJ2-5; 9 bases are a match to TRBD1. The CDR3 is 15 amino acids. Germline V gene lookup returns CDR1 KGHDR and CDR2 SFDVKD. After removal of 4 bases from V and 2 bases from J, the junction contained 4 bases not matched to a gene. The CDR3 DNA is TGTGCCACCAGTGACCCGACAGGGGGGCAAGAGACCCAGTACTTC. Protein product: CATSDPTGGQETQYF.

This chain links TRBV6-1 with TRBJ1-2; D not resolved. The CDR3 loop spans 13 amino acids. V lost 6 bases and J lost 4, with 12 bases in between. Germline V gene data show CDR1 as MNHNS and CDR2 as SASEGT. CDR3 sequence: CASSPDGSYGYTF. Here the CDR3 DNA reads TGTGCCAGCAGCCCCGACGGGAGCTATGGCTACACCTTC.

V is TRBV20-1 and J is TRBJ2-5, with D perhaps matching TRBD2 (6 bases). Germline V gene sequence: CDR1 DFQATT, CDR2 SNEGSKA (reference sequence). The CDR3 loop spans 12 amino acids. V shed 3 bases and J shed 4 bases, with 9 bases lying between them. The CDR3 region is CSARRGGETQYF. CDR3 DNA: TGCAGTGCTAGGAGGGGAGGAGAGACCCAGTACTTC.

V and J are TRBV19 and TRBJ2-1; TRBD1 aligns across 9 bases. Trimming at V came to 9 bases and at J to 4 bases, leaving 4 bases not matched to a gene. The CDR3 contains 13 residues. The germline V gene has CDR1 LNHDA and CDR2 SQIVND (reference sequence). CDR3 residues: CASTGTGYNEQFF. The DNA for the CDR3 is TGTGCCAGCACCGGGACAGGGTACAATGAGCAGTTCTTC.

The V gene is TRBV6-1, the J gene TRBJ2-7; D possibly corresponds to TRBD1 (6 bases). CDR3 length equals 17 residues. Trimming shortened V by 6 bases and J by 0 bases, and 21 bases separated the two germline ends. Germline V lookup: CDR1 MNHNS, CDR2 SASEGT. As DNA, the CDR3 is TGTGCCAGCAGGGGTGGACAGCGCGAAACTAGCTCCTACGAGCAGTACTTC. Encoded protein: CASRGGQRETSSYEQYF.

This clonotype was found a few times. The rearrangement joins TRBV12-3 or TRBV12-4 to TRBJ1-2, with 10 bases fitting TRBD1. With V trimmed by 3 bases and J by 7 bases, 14 bases remained unmatched. The CDR3 contains 17 residues. Here the CDR3 DNA reads TGTGCCAGCAGTTTCGGCCGGGACAGGGGAAGCCCTGGTGGCTACACCTTC. Translation gives CASSFGRDRGSPGGYTF.

The gene calls are TRBV12-3 or TRBV12-4 and TRBJ1-6; D is undetermined. V was trimmed by 11 bases and J by 5 bases, leaving 13 bases between them. This CDR3 has 13 residues. The CDR3 region has the DNA TGTGCCCGTTACCCCGAACATAATTCACCCCTCCACTTT. It translates to CARYPEHNSPLHF.

In this sample, this clonotype turned up once. The genes are TRBV7-2 and TRBJ1-1, with 7 positions matching TRBD1. The V gene's germline CDR1 is SGHTA and CDR2 FQGNSA. V was clipped by 4 bases and J by 11 bases; unmatched bases: 10. The CDR3 runs to 13 residues. The CDR3 sequence is CASSYTSTGTAFF. CDR3 nucleotide sequence: TGTGCCAGCAGCTACACATCGACAGGGACGGCTTTCTTT.

This clonotype was recorded a few times. The chain has TRBV6-1 and TRBJ1-6, with 8 bases lining up with TRBD1. The CDR3 consists of 13 residues. The germline CDR1 and CDR2 sequences are MNHNS and SASEGT. With V trimmed by 8 bases and J by 10 bases, 7 bases remained unmatched. The CDR3 loop reads CASGDRNDSPLHF. DNA of the CDR3: TGTGCCAGCGGGGACAGGAATGACTCACCCCTCCACTTT.

This chain links TRBV19 with TRBJ1-1, with 7 bases lining up with TRBD1. The germline gives CDR1 LNHDA, CDR2 SQIVND (reference sequence). CDR3 length: 14 amino acids. The V and J ends lost 5 bases and 3 bases, in that order; junction bases with no gene match: 6. Here the CDR3 DNA reads TGTGCCAGTAGTGAGGACAGGTCATACACTGAAGCTTTCTTT. This codes for CASSEDRSYTEAFF.

V and J are TRBV7-2 and TRBJ1-3; possibly TRBD1 for D (6 bases). Trimming pared 1 base from V and 8 bases from J, leaving 9 bases between. Germline CDR1 is SGHTA and CDR2 is FQGNSA. The CDR3 is 13 residues long. The CDR3 reads CASSLGGRDTIYF. The CDR3 nucleotides read TGTGCCAGCAGCTTAGGGGGGCGCGACACCATATATTTT.

This rearrangement joins TRBV15 to TRBJ2-3; D perhaps matches TRBD1 (5 bases). Trimming removed 6 bases from V and 4 bases from J, with 17 bases in between. CDR3 length equals 15 residues. CDR1 is LNHNV and CDR2 is YYDKDF in the germline V gene (reference sequence). CDR3 sequence: CATRGQGRGADTQYF. In nucleotides, the CDR3 is TGTGCCACCAGAGGCCAGGGTCGAGGTGCAGATACGCAGTATTTT.

The chain joins TRBV12-3 or TRBV12-4 to TRBJ1-3; D ambiguous. Trimming removed 6 bases at V and 0 bases at J, with 12 bases between. The CDR3 consists of 15 residues. CDR3 sequence (DNA): TGTGCCAGCAGCCCAGACTCATCCTCTGGAAACACCATATATTTT. Translation: CASSPDSSSGNTIYF.

The V and J genes are TRBV6-5 and TRBJ2-2, with 10 bases lining up with TRBD2. V shed 4 bases and J 5 bases; nucleotides not matched to a gene: 10. The CDR3 spans 17 residues. Per germline, CDR1 MNHEY and CDR2 SVGAGI. CDR3 sequence: CASSSLLAGTGTGELFF. The CDR3, as DNA: TGTGCCAGCAGTTCCTTACTAGCGGGGACGGGAACCGGGGAGCTGTTTTTT.

This clonotype was seen a few times. The chain joins TRBV12-3 or TRBV12-4 to TRBJ2-6, with a possible D match to TRBD1 (6 bases). The CDR3 runs 17 residues. V gave up 3 bases and J gave up 0 bases, with 12 bases separating them. CDR3 residues: CASSFKGVSSGANVLTF. For the CDR3, the DNA is TGTGCCAGCAGTTTCAAGGGGGTAAGCTCTGGGGCCAACGTCCTGACTTTC.

The chain links TRBV4-2 to TRBJ1-2; TRBD1 matches 8 bases. Looked up from germline, CDR1 is LGHNA and CDR2 is YNFKEQ. V gave up 0 bases and J gave up 3 bases; unmatched junction bases: 3. The CDR3 has 15 residues. The CDR3, as DNA: TGTGCCAGCAGCCAAGATGGGGGACAGGACTATGGCTACACCTTC. This gives the protein CASSQDGGQDYGYTF.

The CDR3 nucleotides are TGTGCCAGCAGCGCCAGGAGCTCCTATAATTCACCCCTCCACTTT. This codes for CASSARSSYNSPLHF. This sequence joins TRBV7-6 and TRBJ1-6; D call uncertain. The CDR3 consists of 15 residues. The germline V gene encodes CDR1 SGHVS and CDR2 FNYEAQ. V was trimmed by 5 bases and J by 0 bases, leaving 8 bases between them. Combining the CDR3 with reference TRBV7-6 and TRBJ1-6 gives the whole variable domain GAGVSQSPRYKVTKRGQDVALRCDPISGHVSLYWYRQALGQGPEFLTYFNYEAQQDKSGLPNDRFSAERPEGSISTLTIQRTEQRDSAMYRCASSARSSYNSPLHFGNGTRLTVT.

This chain joins TRBV24-1 and TRBJ2-2, with D perhaps matching TRBD1 or TRBD2 (6 bases each). This CDR3 comprises 15 residues. Germline V gene lookup returns CDR1 KGHDR and CDR2 SFDVKD. Trimming took 9 bases from V and 3 from J, leaving 16 bases between them. This CDR3 is CATGTGRTDTGELFF. The CDR3 DNA is TGTGCCACCGGAACAGGGAGGACGGACACCGGGGAGCTGTTTTTT.

CDR3 in DNA: TGTGCCAGCAGTGAATTTGTGCTGCAAGCTTTCTTT. It is translated as CASSEFVLQAFF. The V call is TRBV6-1, the J call TRBJ1-1; D remains ambiguous. The germline V and J ends were trimmed by 2 bases and 9 bases, with 10 bases remaining between them. CDR3 length equals 12 residues. CDR1 is MNHNS and CDR2 is SASEGT in the germline V gene.

The chain is built from TRBV27 and TRBJ2-1, with D possibly being TRBD1 or TRBD2 (5 bases each). The CDR3 has 17 residues. Deletions cut 0 bases from V and 0 bases from J, with 12 bases between. The germline V gene has CDR1 MNHEY and CDR2 SMNVEV (reference sequence). CDR3 loop: CASSLSGAGSSYNEQFF. In DNA form, the CDR3 reads TGTGCCAGCAGTTTATCGGGTGCAGGGAGCTCCTACAATGAGCAGTTCTTC.

This chain links TRBV5-4 with TRBJ1-1; D is possibly TRBD1 (6 bases). Per germline, CDR1 SGHNT and CDR2 YYREEE (reference sequence). CDR3 length: 15 amino acids. The V end lost 3 bases, the J end lost 1 base, and 13 bases lay between the germline ends. The CDR3 protein is CASSSYRVGNTEAFF. The DNA of the CDR3 is TGTGCCAGCAGCTCCTACAGGGTGGGGAACACTGAAGCTTTCTTT.

The V gene is TRBV20-1, the J gene TRBJ1-1; no definite D call. The germline V gene has CDR1 DFQATT and CDR2 SNEGSKA (reference sequence). Trimming shortened V by 5 bases and J by 1 base, and 5 bases separated the two germline ends. This CDR3 region has 11 residues. The CDR3 loop reads CSAGQNTEAFF. The CDR3 nucleotides are TGCAGTGCTGGGCAGAACACTGAAGCTTTCTTT.

This chain joins TRBV12-2 and TRBJ1-2; the table's D call, TRBD1, was not checked against the DNA. TRBV12-2 constitutes a pseudogene. The CDR3 contains 15 residues. DNA of the CDR3: TGTGCAAGTCGCTTAGACTCCTCCCCTGGATGCGGCTACACCTTC. It is translated as CASRLDSSPGCGYTF.

The V gene is TRBV11-3, the J gene TRBJ2-5; TRBD1 is a possible D gene (7 bases). V was trimmed by 5 bases and J by 5 bases, leaving 15 bases between them. The CDR3 is 14 amino acids. The germline CDR1 and CDR2 sequences are SGHNT and YENEEA. CDR3 nucleotide sequence: TGTGCCAGCAGCGGAGGGGGCTGGGGGGAGACCCAGTACTTC. It codes for CASSGGGWGETQYF. Drawing the rest from reference TRBV11-3 and TRBJ2-5, the complete variable domain is EAGVVQSPRYKIIEKKQPVAFWCNPISGHNTLYWYLQNLGQGPELLIRYENEEAVDDSQLPKDRFSAERLKGVDSTLKIQPAELGDSAVYLCASSGGGWGETQYFGPGTRLLVL.

The CDR3 region is CASSPRTSGGSSYNEQFF. CDR3 in DNA: TGTGCCAGCAGCCCACGGACTAGCGGGGGATCCTCCTACAATGAGCAGTTCTTC. The V gene is TRBV7-8, the J gene TRBJ2-1, with 13 bases that match TRBD2. Per the germline V gene, CDR1 is SGHVS and CDR2 is FQNEAQ. The CDR3 sequence is 18 residues long. J was trimmed by 0 bases and V by 5 bases; bases with no gene match: 7.

This chain links TRBV12-5 with TRBJ1-5; 7 nucleotides line up with TRBD1. The trim removed 5 bases at V and 4 bases at J, leaving 5 bases unmatched. CDR3 length: 14 residues. Germline V CDR1 and CDR2: LGHNT, FRNRAP. In nucleotides, the CDR3 is TGTGCTAGTGGTATAGGGACAGATAATCAGCCCCAGCATTTT. Protein: CASGIGTDNQPQHF.

CDR3 region: CASSPGTPGATTQYF. CDR3 in DNA: TGTGCCAGCAGCCCCGGGACCCCGGGGGCTACGACCCAGTACTTC. The rearrangement joins TRBV7-2 to TRBJ2-5; D could derive from TRBD1 or TRBD2 (6 bases each). Germline lookup yields CDR1 SGHTA and CDR2 FQGNSA. This CDR3 contains 15 residues. The V end was cut by 5 bases, the J end by 7 bases, with 20 bases between.

This clonotype came up once. The chain recombines TRBV24-1 with TRBJ2-7; D is perhaps TRBD1 (5 bases). The CDR3 runs to 14 residues. CDR1 and CDR2 from the germline V gene are KGHDR and SFDVKD. The V end was cut by 3 bases, the J end by 6 bases, with 14 bases between. CDR3 DNA: TGTGCCACCAGTGATCAGGGCCCGAAGGGCGAGCAGTACTTC. Translating gives CATSDQGPKGEQYF.

This chain links TRBV20-1 with TRBJ2-3; 7 bases are shared with TRBD2. Unmatched junction bases numbered 11, after V lost 3 bases and J lost 8 bases. The CDR3 consists of 14 residues. CDR1 is DFQATT, CDR2 SNEGSKA, per germline (reference sequence). CDR3 bases: TGCAGTGCTAGCTCAGAGCGGGGCGCTGGTACGCAGTATTTT. This encodes CSASSERGAGTQYF.